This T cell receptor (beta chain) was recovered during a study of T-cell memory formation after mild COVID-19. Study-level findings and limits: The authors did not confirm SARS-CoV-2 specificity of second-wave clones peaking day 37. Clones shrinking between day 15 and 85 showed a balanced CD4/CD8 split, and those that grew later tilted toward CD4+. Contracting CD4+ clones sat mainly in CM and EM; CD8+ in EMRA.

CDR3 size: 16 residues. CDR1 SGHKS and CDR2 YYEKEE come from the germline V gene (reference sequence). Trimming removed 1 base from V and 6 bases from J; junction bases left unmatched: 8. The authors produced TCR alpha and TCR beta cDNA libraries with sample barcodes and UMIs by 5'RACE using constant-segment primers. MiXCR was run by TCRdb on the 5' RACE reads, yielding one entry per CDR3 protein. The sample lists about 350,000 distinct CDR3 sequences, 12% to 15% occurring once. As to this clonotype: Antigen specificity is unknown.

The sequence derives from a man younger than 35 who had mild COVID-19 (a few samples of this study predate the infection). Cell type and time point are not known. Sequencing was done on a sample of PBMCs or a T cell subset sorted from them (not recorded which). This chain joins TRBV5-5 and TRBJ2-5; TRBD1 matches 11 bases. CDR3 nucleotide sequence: TGTGCCAGCAGCTTGACCCCGGGACAGGGGGAAAAGACCCAGTACTTC. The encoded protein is CASSLTPGQGEKTQYF.